This T cell receptor (beta chain) was sequenced for a study of cytomegalovirus exposure and HLA in healthy donors. For the study at large: Inside one of the first data releases sat 75 million to 100 million unique TCRs taken from HLA-typed donors.

Amplification used 60 Vbeta primers and 13 Jbeta primers. Here immunoSEQ multiplex PCR was the method, and the copy in TCRdb shows in-frame clones only, minus some. This sample yields 55,000 to 80,000 clones, of which approximately 67% are seen a single time; approximately 2.2% belongs to the top ten. CDR1 is LNHDA, CDR2 SQIVND, per germline (reference sequence). The V gene lost 5 bases and the J gene lost 0 bases, with 5 bases spanning the gap. The CDR3 totals 13 residues. As concerns this clone: Its specificity is not known.

Study outcomes and limitations: Later, an analysis found that common viral pathogens appeared to be linked with several of the most significant clusters.

Sequenced sample: PBMCs. The TCR originated in a woman in her 30s in good health and CMV-seronegative. This chain links TRBV19 with TRBJ1-3; D unclear. CDR3 residues: CASSPSSGNTIYF. CDR3 bases: TGTGCCAGTAGTCCTAGCTCTGGAAACACCATATATTTT.